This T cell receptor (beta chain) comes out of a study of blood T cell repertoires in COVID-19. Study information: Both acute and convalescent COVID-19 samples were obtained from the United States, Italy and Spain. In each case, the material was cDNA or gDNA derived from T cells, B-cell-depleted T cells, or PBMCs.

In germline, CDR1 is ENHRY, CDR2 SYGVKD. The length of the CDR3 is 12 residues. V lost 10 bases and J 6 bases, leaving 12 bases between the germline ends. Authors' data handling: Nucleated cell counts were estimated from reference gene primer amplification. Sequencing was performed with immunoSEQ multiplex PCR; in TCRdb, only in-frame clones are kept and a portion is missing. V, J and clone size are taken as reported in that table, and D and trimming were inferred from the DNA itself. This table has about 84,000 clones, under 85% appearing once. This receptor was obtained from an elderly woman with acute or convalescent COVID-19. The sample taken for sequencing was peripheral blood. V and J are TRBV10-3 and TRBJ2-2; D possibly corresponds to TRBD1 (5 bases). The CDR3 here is CATAGQPGELFF. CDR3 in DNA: TGTGCCACCGCAGGGCAGCCCGGGGAGCTGTTTTTT.